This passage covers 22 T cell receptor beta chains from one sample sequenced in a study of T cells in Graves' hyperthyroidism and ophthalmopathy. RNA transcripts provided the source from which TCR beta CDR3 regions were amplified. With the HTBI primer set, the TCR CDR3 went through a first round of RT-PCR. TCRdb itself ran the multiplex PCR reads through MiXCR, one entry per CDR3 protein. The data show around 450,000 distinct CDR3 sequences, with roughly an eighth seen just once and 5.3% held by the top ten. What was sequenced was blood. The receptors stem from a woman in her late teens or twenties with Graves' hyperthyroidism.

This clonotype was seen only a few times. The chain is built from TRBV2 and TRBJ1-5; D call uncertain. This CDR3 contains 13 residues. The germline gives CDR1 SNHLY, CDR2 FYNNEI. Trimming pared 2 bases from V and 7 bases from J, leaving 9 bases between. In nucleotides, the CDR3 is TGTGCCAGCAGTGAAATCCCGGGGCAGCCCCAGCATTTT. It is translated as CASSEIPGQPQHF.

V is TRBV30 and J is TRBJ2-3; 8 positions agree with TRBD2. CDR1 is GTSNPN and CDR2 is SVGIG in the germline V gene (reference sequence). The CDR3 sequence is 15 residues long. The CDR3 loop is CGLAGASGSTDTQYF. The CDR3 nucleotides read TGTGGTCTGGCCGGGGCTAGCGGGAGCACAGATACGCAGTATTTT.

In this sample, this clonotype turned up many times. The CDR3, as DNA: TGTGCCAGCAGCCAGCGTTTTAGCGGAGAAAGCACAGATACGCAGTATTTT. The encoded protein is CASSQRFSGESTDTQYF. V and J are TRBV3-1 and TRBJ2-3; weak D call: TRBD2 (6 bases). V gave up 3 bases and J gave up 0 bases, with 16 bases separating them. This CDR3 spans 17 amino acids. Looked up from germline, CDR1 is LGHDT and CDR2 is YNNKEL (reference sequence).

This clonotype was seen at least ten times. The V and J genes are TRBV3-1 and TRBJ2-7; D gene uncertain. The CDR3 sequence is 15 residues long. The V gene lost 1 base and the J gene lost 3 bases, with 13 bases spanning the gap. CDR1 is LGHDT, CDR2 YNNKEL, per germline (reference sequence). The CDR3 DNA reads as TGTGCCAGCAGCCAAGGAACCCGAAGCCTCTACGAGCAGTACTTC. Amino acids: CASSQGTRSLYEQYF.

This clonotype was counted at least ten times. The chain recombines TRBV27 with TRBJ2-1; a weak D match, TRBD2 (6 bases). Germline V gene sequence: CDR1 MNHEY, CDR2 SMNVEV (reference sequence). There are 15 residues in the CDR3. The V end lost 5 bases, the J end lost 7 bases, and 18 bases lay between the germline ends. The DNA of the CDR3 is TGTGCCAGCAGTCCGTCATTAGGAGGGCCGAATGAGCAGTTCTTC. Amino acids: CASSPSLGGPNEQFF.

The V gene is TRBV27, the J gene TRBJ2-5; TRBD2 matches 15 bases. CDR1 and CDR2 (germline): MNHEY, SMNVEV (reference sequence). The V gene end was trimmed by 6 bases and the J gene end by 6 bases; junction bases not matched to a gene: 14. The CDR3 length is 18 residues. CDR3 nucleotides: TGTGCCAGCAGCCGATGGAGCCGGACTAGCGGGAGGGTGAAGACCCAGTACTTC. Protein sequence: CASSRWSRTSGRVKTQYF.

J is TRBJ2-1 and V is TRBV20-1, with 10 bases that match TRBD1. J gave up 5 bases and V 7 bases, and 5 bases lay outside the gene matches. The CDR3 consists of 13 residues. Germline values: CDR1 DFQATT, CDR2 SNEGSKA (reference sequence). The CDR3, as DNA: TGCAGTGTTACGGACAGGGGGGACAATGAGCAGTTCTTC. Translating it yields CSVTDRGDNEQFF.

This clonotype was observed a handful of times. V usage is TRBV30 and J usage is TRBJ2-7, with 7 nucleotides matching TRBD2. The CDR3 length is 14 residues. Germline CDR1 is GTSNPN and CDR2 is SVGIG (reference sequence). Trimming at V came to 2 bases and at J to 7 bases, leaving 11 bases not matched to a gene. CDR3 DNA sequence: TGTGCCTGGAGTCTGGGCGGGAGTTCGCGAGAGCAGTACTTC. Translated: CAWSLGGSSREQYF.

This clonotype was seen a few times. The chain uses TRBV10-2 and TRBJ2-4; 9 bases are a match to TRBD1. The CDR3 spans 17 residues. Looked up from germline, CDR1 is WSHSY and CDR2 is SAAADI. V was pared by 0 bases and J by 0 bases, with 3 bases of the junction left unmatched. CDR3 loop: CASSESMGQGAKNIQYF. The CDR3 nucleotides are TGCGCCAGCAGTGAGTCTATGGGACAGGGAGCCAAAAACATTCAGTACTTC.

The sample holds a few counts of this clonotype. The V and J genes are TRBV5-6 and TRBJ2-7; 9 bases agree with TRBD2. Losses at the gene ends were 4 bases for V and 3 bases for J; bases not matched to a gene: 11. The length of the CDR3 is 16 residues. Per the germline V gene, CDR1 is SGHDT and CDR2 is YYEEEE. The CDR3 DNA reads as TGTGCCAGCAGCCAAGATTGGGCTAGCGGGATCTACGAGCAGTACTTC. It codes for CASSQDWASGIYEQYF.

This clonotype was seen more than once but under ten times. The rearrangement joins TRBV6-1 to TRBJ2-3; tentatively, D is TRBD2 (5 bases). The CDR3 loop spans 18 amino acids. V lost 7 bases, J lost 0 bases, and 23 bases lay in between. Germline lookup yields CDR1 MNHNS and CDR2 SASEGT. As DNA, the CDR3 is TGTGCCAGCACCAGAAGTATAGGACGCGGAGGTAGCACAGATACGCAGTATTTT. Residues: CASTRSIGRGGSTDTQYF.

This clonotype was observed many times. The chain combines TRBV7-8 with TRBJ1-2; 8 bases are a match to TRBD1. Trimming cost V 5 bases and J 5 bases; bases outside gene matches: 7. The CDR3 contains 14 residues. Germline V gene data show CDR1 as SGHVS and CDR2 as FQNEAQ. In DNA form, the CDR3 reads TGTGCCAGCAGCCGCGGACAGGGAGCGTATGGCTACACCTTC. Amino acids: CASSRGQGAYGYTF.

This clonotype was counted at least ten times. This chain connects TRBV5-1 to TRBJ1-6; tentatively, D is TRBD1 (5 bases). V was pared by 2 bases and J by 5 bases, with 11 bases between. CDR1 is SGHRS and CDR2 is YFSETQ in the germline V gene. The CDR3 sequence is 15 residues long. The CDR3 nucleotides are TGCGCCAGCAGCTTAACAGGAGAACATAATTCACCCCTCCACTTT. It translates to CASSLTGEHNSPLHF.

The CDR3 reads CASSIAGTRTDTQYF. In DNA form, the CDR3 reads TGTGCCAGTAGTATAGCAGGGACGCGCACAGATACGCAGTATTTT. The chain has TRBV19 and TRBJ2-3; D possibly matches TRBD1 or TRBD2 (5 bases each). Germline V gene data show CDR1 as LNHDA and CDR2 as SQIVND (reference sequence). Between the trimmed V and J ends, which lost 1 base and 1 base, there was a span of 9 bases. The CDR3 runs 15 residues. The whole variable domain, filled in from reference TRBV19 and TRBJ2-3, reads DGGITQSPKYLFRKEGQNVTLSCEQNLNHDAMYWYRQDPGQGLRLIYYSQIVNDFQKGDIAEGYSVSREKKESFPLTVTSAQKNPTAFYLCASSIAGTRTDTQYFGPGTRLTVL.

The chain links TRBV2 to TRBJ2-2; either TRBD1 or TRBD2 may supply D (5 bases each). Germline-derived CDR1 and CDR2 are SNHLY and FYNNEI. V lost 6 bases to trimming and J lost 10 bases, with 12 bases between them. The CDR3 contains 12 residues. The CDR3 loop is CASRRGPEELFF. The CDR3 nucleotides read TGTGCCAGCAGGAGGGGACCGGAGGAGCTGTTTTTT. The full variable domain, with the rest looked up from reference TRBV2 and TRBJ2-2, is EPEVTQTPSHQVTQMGQEVILRCVPISNHLYFYWYRQILGQKVEFLVSFYNNEISEKSEIFDDQFSVERPDGSNFTLKIRSTKLEDSAMYFCASRRGPEELFFGEGSRLTVL.

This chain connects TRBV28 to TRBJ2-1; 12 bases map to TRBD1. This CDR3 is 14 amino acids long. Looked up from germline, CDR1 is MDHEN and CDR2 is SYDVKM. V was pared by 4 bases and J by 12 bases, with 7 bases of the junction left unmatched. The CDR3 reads CASSSGTGGGGQFF. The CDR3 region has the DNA TGTGCCAGCAGTTCCGGGACAGGGGGCGGAGGGCAGTTCTTC.

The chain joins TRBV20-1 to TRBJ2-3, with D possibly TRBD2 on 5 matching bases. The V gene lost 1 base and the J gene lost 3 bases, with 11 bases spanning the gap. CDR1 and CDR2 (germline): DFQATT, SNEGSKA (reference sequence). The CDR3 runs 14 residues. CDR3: CSARGRGWTDTQYF. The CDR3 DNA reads TGCAGTGCTAGAGGCCGGGGTTGGACAGATACGCAGTATTTT.

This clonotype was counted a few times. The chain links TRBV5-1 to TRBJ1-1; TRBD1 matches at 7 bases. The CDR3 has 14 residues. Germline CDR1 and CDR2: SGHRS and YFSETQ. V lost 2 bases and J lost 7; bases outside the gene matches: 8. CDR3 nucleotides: TGCGCCAGCAGCTTTGAAGGGGGCGGCATTGAAGCTTTCTTT. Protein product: CASSFEGGGIEAFF. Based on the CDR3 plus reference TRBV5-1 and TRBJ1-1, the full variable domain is KAGVTQTPRYLIKTRGQQVTLSCSPISGHRSVSWYQQTPGQGLQFLFEYFSETQRNKGNFPGRFSGRQFSNSRSEMNVSTLELGDSALYLCASSFEGGGIEAFFGQGTRLTVV.

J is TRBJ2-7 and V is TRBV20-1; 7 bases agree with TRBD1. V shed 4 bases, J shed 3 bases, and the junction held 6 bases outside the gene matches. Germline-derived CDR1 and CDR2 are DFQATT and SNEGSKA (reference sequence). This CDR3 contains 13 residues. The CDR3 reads CSATGQRDYEQYF. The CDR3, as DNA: TGCAGTGCTACGGGACAGCGAGACTACGAGCAGTACTTC.

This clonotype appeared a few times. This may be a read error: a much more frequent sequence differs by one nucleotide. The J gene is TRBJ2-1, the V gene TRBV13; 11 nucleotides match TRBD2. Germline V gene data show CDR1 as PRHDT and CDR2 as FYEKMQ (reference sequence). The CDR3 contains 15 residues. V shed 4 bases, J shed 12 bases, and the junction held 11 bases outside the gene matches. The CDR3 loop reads CASSSASGRISGQFF. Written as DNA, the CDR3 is TGTGCCAGCAGCTCAGCTAGCGGGAGGATCTCTGGGCAGTTCTTC. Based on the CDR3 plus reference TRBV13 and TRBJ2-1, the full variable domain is AAGVIQSPRHLIKEKRETATLKCYPIPRHDTVYWYQQGPGQDPQFLISFYEKMQSDKGSIPDRFSAQQFSDYHSELNMSSLELGDSALYFCASSSASGRISGQFFGPGTRLTVL.

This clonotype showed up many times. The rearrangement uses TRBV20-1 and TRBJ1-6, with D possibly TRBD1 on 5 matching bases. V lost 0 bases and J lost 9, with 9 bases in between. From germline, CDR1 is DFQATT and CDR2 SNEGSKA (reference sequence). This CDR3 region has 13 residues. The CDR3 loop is CSARDEQVSPLHF. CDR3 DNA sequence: TGCAGTGCTAGAGACGAACAGGTTTCACCCCTCCACTTT.

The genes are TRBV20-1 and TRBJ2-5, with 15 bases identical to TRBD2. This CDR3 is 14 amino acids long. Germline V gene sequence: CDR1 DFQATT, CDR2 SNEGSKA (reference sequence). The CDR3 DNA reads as TGCATCGGGACTAGCGGGAGGCAGCAAGAGACCCAGTACTTC. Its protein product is CIGTSGRQQETQYF.